The T cell receptor beta chain under discussion was sequenced for a study of blood T cells in healthy people across ages. Study conclusions and caveats: The fall in TCR beta diversity per million T cells was roughly linear with age.

Caucasian, healthy and from Russia, the donors were aged between about 6 and 90. Isolating PBMCs gave at least 6 million of these cells per sample. To note about this clonotype: No antigen is known for it.

A J-beta primer mix and a sample-barcoded 5' primer were used in a second PCR of about 7 to 12 cycles. Each single sample gave us at least 2.5 million CDR3-containing paired-end reads. TCRdb processed the 5' RACE reads anew with MiXCR; each CDR3 protein has one entry. The table has around 850,000 distinct CDR3 sequences, roughly 40% seen once. The germline gives CDR1 SGHTA, CDR2 FQGTGA. The V gene lost 2 bases and the J gene lost 11 bases, with 21 bases spanning the gap. The CDR3 is 15 residues long. The chain joins TRBV7-3 to TRBJ2-5; D possibly matches TRBD1 or TRBD2 (5 bases each). This receptor was obtained from a man aged 18 to 29 in good health. Material: blood. CDR3 region: CASSLGGRNYNEQYF. For the CDR3, the DNA is TGTGCCAGCAGCTTAGGGGGACGAAATTACAATGAGCAGTACTTC.